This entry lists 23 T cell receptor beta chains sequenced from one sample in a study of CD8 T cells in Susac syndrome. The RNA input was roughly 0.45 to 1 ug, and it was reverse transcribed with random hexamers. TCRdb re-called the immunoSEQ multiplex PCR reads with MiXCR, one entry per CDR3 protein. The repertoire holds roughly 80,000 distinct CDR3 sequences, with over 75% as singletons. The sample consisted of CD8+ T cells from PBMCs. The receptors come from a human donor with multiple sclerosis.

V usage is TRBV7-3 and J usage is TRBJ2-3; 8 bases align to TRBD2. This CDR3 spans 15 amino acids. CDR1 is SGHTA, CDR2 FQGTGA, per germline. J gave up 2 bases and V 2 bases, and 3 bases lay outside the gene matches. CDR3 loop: CASSLAGGNTDTQYF. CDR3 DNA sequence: TGTGCCAGCAGCTTAGCGGGGGGAAACACAGATACGCAGTATTTT.

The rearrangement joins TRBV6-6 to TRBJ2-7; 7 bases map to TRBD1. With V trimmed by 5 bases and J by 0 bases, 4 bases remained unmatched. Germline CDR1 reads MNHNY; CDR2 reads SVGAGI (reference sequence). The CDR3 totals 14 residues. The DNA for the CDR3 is TGTGCCAGCAGTCACCGGGACAGCTCCTACGAGCAGTACTTC. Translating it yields CASSHRDSSYEQYF.

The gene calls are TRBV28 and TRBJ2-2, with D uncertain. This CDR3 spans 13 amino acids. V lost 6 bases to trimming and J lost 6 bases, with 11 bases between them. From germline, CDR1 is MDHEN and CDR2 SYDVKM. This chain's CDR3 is CASSPISSGELFF. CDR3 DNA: TGTGCCAGCAGCCCAATAAGCTCCGGGGAGCTGTTTTTT.

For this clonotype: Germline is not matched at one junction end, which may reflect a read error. The chain's CDR3 is CASSLGNTEAFF. The CDR3 DNA reads TGTGCCAGCAGCTTAGGGAACACTGAAGCTTTCTTT. The J gene is TRBJ1-1, the V gene TRBV12-3 or TRBV12-4; no clear D. This CDR3 spans 12 amino acids.

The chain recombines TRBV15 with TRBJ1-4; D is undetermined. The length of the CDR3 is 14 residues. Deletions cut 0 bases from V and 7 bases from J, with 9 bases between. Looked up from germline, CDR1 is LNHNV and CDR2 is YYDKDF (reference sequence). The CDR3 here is CATSRDRKGEKLFF. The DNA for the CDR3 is TGTGCCACCAGCAGAGATCGTAAGGGTGAAAAACTGTTTTTT. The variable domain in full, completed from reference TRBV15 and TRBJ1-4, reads DAMVIQNPRYQVTQFGKPVTLSCSQTLNHNVMYWYQQKSSQAPKLLFHYYDKDFNNEADTPDNFQSRRPNTSFCFLDIRSPGLGDTAMYLCATSRDRKGEKLFFGSGTQLSVL.

CDR3 sequence reads: CASSPLGGRTTEAFF. The CDR3, as DNA: TGCGCCAGCAGCCCCCTAGGGGGTCGGACCACTGAAGCTTTCTTT. The rearrangement uses TRBV4-1 and TRBJ1-1; maybe TRBD1 (6 bases). Germline loops: CDR1 MGHRA, CDR2 YSYEKL. Trimming shortened V by 4 bases and J by 4 bases, and 16 bases separated the two germline ends. This CDR3 is 15 amino acids long.

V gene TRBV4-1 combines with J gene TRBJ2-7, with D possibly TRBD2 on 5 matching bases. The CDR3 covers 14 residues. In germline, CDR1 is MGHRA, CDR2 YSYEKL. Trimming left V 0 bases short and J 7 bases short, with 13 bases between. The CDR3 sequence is CASSQEGGGGEQYF. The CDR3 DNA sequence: TGCGCCAGCAGCCAAGAGGGCGGAGGCGGGGAGCAGTACTTC.

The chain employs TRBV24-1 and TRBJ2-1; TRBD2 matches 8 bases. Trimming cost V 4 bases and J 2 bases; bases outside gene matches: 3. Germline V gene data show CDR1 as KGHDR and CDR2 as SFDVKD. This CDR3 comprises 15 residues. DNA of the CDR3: TGTGCCACCAGTGACGGACTAGCTCCCTACAATGAGCAGTTCTTC. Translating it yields CATSDGLAPYNEQFF.

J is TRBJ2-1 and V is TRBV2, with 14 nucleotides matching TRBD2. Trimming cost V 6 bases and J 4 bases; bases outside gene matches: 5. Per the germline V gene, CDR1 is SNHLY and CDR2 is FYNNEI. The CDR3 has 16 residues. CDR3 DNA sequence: TGTGCCAGCAGAGGGGGACTAGCGGGGGATTACAATGAGCAGTTCTTC. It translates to CASRGGLAGDYNEQFF.

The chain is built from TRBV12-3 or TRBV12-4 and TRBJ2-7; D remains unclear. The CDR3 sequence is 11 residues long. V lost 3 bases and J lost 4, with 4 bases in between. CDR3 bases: TGTGCCAGCAGTTTTACGTACGAGCAGTACTTC. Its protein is CASSFTYEQYF.

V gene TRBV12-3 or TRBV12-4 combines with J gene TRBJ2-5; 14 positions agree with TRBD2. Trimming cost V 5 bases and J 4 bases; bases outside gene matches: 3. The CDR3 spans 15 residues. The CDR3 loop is CASSPGTSGRETQYF. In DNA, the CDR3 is TGTGCCAGCAGTCCCGGGACTAGCGGGAGAGAGACCCAGTACTTC.

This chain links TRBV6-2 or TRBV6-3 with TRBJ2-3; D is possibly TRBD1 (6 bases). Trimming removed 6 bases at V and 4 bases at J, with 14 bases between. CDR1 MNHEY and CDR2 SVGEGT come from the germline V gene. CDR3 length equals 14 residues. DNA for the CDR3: TGTGCCAGCAGCGGACCAGAGGGGGCAGATACGCAGTATTTT. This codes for CASSGPEGADTQYF.

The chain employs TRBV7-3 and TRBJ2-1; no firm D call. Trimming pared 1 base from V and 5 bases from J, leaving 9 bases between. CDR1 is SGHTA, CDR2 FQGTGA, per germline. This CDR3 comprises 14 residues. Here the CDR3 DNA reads TGTGCCAGCAGCTTAAGGGTGTCCAACAATGAGCAGTTCTTC. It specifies CASSLRVSNNEQFF.

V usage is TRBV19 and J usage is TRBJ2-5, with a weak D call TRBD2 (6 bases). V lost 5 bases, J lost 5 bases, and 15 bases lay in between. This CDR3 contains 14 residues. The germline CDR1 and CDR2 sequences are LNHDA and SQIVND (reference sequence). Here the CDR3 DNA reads TGTGCCAGTAGTTCGACTATAGGAGGGGAGACCCAGTACTTC. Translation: CASSSTIGGETQYF.

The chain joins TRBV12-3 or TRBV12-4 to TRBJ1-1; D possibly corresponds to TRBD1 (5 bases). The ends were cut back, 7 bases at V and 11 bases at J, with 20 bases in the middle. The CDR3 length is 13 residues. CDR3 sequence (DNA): TGTGCCAGCACTCACCCGTGGGGGGTTGAGGCTTTCTTT. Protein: CASTHPWGVEAFF.

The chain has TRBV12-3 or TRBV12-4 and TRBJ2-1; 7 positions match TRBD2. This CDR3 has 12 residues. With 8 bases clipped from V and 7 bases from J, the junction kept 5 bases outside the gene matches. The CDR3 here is CASFGRYNEQFF. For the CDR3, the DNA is TGTGCCAGCTTCGGGAGGTATAATGAGCAGTTCTTC.

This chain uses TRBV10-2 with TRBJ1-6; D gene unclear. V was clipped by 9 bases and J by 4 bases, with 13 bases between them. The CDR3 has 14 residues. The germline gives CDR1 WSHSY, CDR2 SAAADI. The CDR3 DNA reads TGCGCCAGTAGAAAGAAAGGGTATAATTCACCCCTCCACTTT. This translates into CASRKKGYNSPLHF.

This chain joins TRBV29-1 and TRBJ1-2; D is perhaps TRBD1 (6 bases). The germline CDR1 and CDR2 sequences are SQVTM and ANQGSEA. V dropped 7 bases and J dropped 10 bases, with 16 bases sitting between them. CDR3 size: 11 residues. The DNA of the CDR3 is TGCAGCGCAGGGGAAGGGAGTGTCTACACCTTC. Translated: CSAGEGSVYTF.

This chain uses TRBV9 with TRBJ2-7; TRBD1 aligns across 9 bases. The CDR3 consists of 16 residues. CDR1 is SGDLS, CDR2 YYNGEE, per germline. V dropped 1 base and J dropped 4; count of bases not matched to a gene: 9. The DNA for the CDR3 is TGTGCCAGCAGCGTAAATGAGGCACAGGGGGCTTACGAGCAGTACTTC. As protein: CASSVNEAQGAYEQYF.

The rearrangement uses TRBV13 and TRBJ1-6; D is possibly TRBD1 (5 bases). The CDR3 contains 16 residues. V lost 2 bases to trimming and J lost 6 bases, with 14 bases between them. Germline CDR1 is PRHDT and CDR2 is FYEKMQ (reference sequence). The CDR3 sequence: CASSLIGGSGNSPLHF. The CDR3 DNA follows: TGTGCCAGCAGCTTAATTGGGGGGTCGGGTAATTCACCCCTCCACTTT.

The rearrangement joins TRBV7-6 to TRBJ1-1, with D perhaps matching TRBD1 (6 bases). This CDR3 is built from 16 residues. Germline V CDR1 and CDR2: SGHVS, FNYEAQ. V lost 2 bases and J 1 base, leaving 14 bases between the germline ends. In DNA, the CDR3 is TGTGCCAGCAGCTTATATTTGACAGGCGAGAACACTGAAGCTTTCTTT. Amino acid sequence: CASSLYLTGENTEAFF.

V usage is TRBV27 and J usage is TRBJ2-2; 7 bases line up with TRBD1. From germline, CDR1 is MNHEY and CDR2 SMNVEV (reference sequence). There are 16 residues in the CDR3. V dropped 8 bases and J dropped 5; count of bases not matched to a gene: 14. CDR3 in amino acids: CASCPTDRDGTGELFF. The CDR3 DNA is TGTGCCAGCTGCCCGACCGACAGGGATGGAACCGGGGAGCTGTTTTTT.

Here the CDR3 reads CASSPTSGRRETQYF. CDR3 DNA: TGTGCCAGCAGCCCGACTAGCGGGAGGCGAGAGACCCAGTACTTC. The V call is TRBV5-5, the J call TRBJ2-5; 13 nucleotides match TRBD2. Trimming removed 4 bases from V and 4 bases from J; junction bases left unmatched: 4. The CDR3 spans 15 residues. In germline, CDR1 is SGHKS, CDR2 YYEKEE (reference sequence). Using reference TRBV5-5 and TRBJ2-5 for the parts outside the CDR3, the full variable domain is DAGVTQSPTHLIKTRGQQVTLRCSPISGHKSVSWYQQVLGQGPQFIFQYYEKEERGRGNFPDRFSARQFPNYSSELNVNALLLGDSALYLCASSPTSGRRETQYFGPGTRLLVL.